This TCR beta chain was sequenced during a study of blood T cell repertoires in COVID-19. About the research overall: PBMCs, B-cell-depleted T cells, or T cells provided the cDNA or gDNA that made up the material.

As concerns this clone: At one end the junction does not follow the germline gene, possibly because of a read error.

TCRdb's copy holds only in-frame clones and misses some; the assay was immunoSEQ multiplex PCR. Among roughly 240,000 clones listed, roughly 86% were seen once. The source is a woman aged 60-75 years who had recovered from COVID-19. Input material: peripheral blood.

The CDR3 loop reads CASSNGLAGPNEQFF. The CDR3 DNA reads as TGTGCTAGCAGCAATGGACTAGCGGGGCCCAATGAGCAGTTCTTC. This chain joins TRBV7-7 and TRBJ2-1; 12 bases match TRBD2. Germline V gives CDR1 SSHAT, CDR2 FNYEAQ (reference sequence). This CDR3 is built from 15 residues.